These 22 T cell receptor beta chains were sequenced from one sample in a study of T cells after yellow fever vaccination (dated by TCRdb to between 2019 and 2020). According to the study, the label for this sample's treatment or condition signals: live attenuated yellow fever vaccine strain. The library was built by means of 5' RACE. The sequencer was an Illumina HiSeq 2500. TCRdb ran its own pipeline on the public reads, namely fastp trimming at Q25 and MiXCR clone calling, and kept in-frame beta chains. Each entry merges the rows of one CDR3 protein and shows their most common DNA and genes. For this sample the table gives 500,000 to 650,000 distinct CDR3 sequences, of which roughly 12% were detected only once. The leading ten clones occupy 15% of the sample. The sample consisted of PBMCs, taken on the day of the yellow fever booster vaccination. The receptors derive from a man aged 25 to 40 who received the YFV17D yellow fever vaccine.

The rearrangement joins TRBV18 to TRBJ1-5, with D possibly being TRBD1 (6 bases). Trimming left V 3 bases short and J 5 bases short, with 11 bases between. This CDR3 is built from 14 residues. Germline CDR1 KGHSH, CDR2 LQKENI. CDR3 loop: CASSPGPGDQPQHF. DNA for the CDR3: TGTGCCAGCTCACCGGGTCCAGGGGATCAGCCCCAGCATTTT.

The sample holds a few counts of this clonotype. The J gene is TRBJ2-7, the V gene TRBV20-1; the D gene is possibly TRBD2 (6 bases). Germline-derived CDR1 and CDR2 are DFQATT and SNEGSKA (reference sequence). Trimming removed 6 bases from V and 5 bases from J, with 20 bases in between. This CDR3 is 14 amino acids long. DNA of the CDR3: TGCAGTGCCCGCCCCGGGACTCGTCTCGACGAGCAGTACTTC. Protein product: CSARPGTRLDEQYF.

This chain joins TRBV5-6 and TRBJ2-2; D is possibly TRBD1 or TRBD2 (6 bases each). Trimming took 2 bases from V and 4 from J, leaving 12 bases between them. Germline V CDR1 and CDR2: SGHDT, YYEEEE. This CDR3 is 15 amino acids long. The DNA of the CDR3 is TGTGCCAGCAGCTTACGGGGGCAACCCACCGGGGAGCTGTTTTTT. It codes for CASSLRGQPTGELFF.

This clonotype showed up just a few times. J is TRBJ2-3 and V is TRBV9; a possible D gene is TRBD1 (6 bases). V lost 0 bases and J 2 bases, leaving 13 bases between the germline ends. The CDR3 sequence is 16 residues long. Germline V gene lookup returns CDR1 SGDLS and CDR2 YYNGEE. The CDR3 sequence: CASSVDPGAITDTQYF. CDR3 nucleotides: TGTGCCAGCAGCGTAGATCCAGGGGCCATCACAGATACGCAGTATTTT.

This clonotype was picked up a small number of times. CDR3 sequence reads: CASSFLTYLYF. DNA of the CDR3: TGTGCCAGCAGCTTCCTCACCTATTTGTATTTT. The V gene is TRBV11-1, the J gene TRBJ2-3; D uncertain. Per germline, CDR1 SGHAT and CDR2 FQDESV (reference sequence). V was shortened by 3 bases and J by 14 bases, with 12 bases between the two germline ends. CDR3 length equals 11 residues.

This clonotype turned up a few times. CDR3 sequence: CSVVRGIETQYF. The DNA of the CDR3 is TGCAGCGTTGTTCGCGGGATAGAGACCCAGTACTTC. The genes are TRBV29-1 and TRBJ2-5; tentative D call: TRBD2 (6 bases). The CDR3 loop spans 12 amino acids. With 4 bases removed from V and 4 bases from J, the gap between germline ends came to 10 bases. Looked up from germline, CDR1 is SQVTM and CDR2 is ANQGSEA.

This chain connects TRBV11-2 to TRBJ2-1; D is perhaps TRBD1 (6 bases). V was trimmed by 2 bases and J by 10 bases, leaving 15 bases between them. The CDR3 extends over 14 amino acids. Germline CDR1 SGHAT, CDR2 FQNNGV. CDR3 in amino acids: CASSLTQGSWEQFF. As DNA, the CDR3 is TGTGCCAGCAGCTTAACTCAGGGGTCGTGGGAGCAGTTCTTC.

This clonotype has more than one count but fewer than ten. The CDR3 here is CASSHIRRPRQEIYEQYF. Here the CDR3 DNA reads TGCGCCAGCAGTCATATTAGACGGCCGAGACAGGAGATATACGAGCAGTACTTC. J is TRBJ2-7 and V is TRBV23-1; weak D call: TRBD1 (6 bases). TRBV23-1 has ORF status, its function being uncertain. The CDR3 has 18 residues. The V end lost 3 bases, the J end lost 4 bases, and 25 bases lay between the germline ends.

The table lists this clonotype with a few counts. This chain links TRBV20-1 with TRBJ2-7, with D unresolved. Trimming took 4 bases from V and 3 from J, leaving 7 bases between them. This CDR3 has 11 amino acids. The V gene's germline CDR1 is DFQATT and CDR2 SNEGSKA (reference sequence). In nucleotides, the CDR3 is TGCAGTGCTAAGCAAAACTACGAGCAGTACTTC. Its translation: CSAKQNYEQYF.

CDR3 region: CASSLFLGQNTEAFF. In nucleotides, the CDR3 is TGTGCCAGCAGTTTATTTCTGGGTCAGAACACTGAAGCTTTCTTT. V gene TRBV28 combines with J gene TRBJ1-1, with no clear D. The ends were cut back, 1 base at V and 1 base at J, with 10 bases in the middle. This CDR3 comprises 15 residues. Germline assignment: CDR1 MDHEN and CDR2 SYDVKM.

This clonotype occurred a few times. The rearrangement links TRBV10-3 to TRBJ2-1; the match to TRBD2 covers 11 bases. The CDR3 is 16 residues long. V was clipped by 6 bases and J by 2 bases; unmatched bases: 6. The germline V gene has CDR1 ENHRY and CDR2 SYGVKD. CDR3 in DNA: TGTGCCATCAGAGATACTAGCGGGAGTGCCTACAATGAGCAGTTCTTC. This encodes CAIRDTSGSAYNEQFF.

The J gene is TRBJ2-3, the V gene TRBV27; TRBD2 matches 9 bases. The CDR3 has 15 amino acids. From germline, CDR1 is MNHEY and CDR2 SMNVEV (reference sequence). V lost 3 bases, J lost 4 bases, and 5 bases stayed unmatched. CDR3 bases: TGTGCCAGCAGTTTGGTGGGACTAGCCTCAGATACGCAGTATTTT. It encodes CASSLVGLASDTQYF.

This chain uses TRBV12-3 or TRBV12-4 with TRBJ2-7, with D tentatively TRBD1 or TRBD2 (5 bases each). V lost 4 bases to trimming and J lost 1 base, with 14 bases between them. The CDR3 covers 15 residues. The CDR3: CASSSRVEGSYEQYF. In DNA form, the CDR3 reads TGTGCCAGCAGTTCGAGGGTAGAGGGGTCCTACGAGCAGTACTTC.

This clonotype was recorded a few times. The V call is TRBV6-1, the J call TRBJ2-3; D gene unclear. The germline V gene has CDR1 MNHNS and CDR2 SASEGT. Trimming cost V 5 bases and J 0 bases, with 9 bases left between them. The CDR3 runs to 14 residues. This CDR3 reads CASSPTTSTDTQYF. DNA for the CDR3: TGTGCCAGCAGTCCCACGACTAGCACAGATACGCAGTATTTT.

This clonotype came up a few times. This chain links TRBV5-1 with TRBJ2-7; TRBD1 matches 7 bases. CDR3 length equals 14 residues. The germline V gene has CDR1 SGHRS and CDR2 YFSETQ. The trim removed 4 bases at V and 3 bases at J, leaving 7 bases unmatched. The CDR3 region is CASSPGTDNYEQYF. The CDR3 DNA follows: TGCGCCAGCAGCCCGGGGACAGATAACTACGAGCAGTACTTC. The full variable domain, its missing parts supplied by reference TRBV5-1 and TRBJ2-7, is KAGVTQTPRYLIKTRGQQVTLSCSPISGHRSVSWYQQTPGQGLQFLFEYFSETQRNKGNFPGRFSGRQFSNSRSEMNVSTLELGDSALYLCASSPGTDNYEQYFGPGTRLTVT.

The chain carries TRBV14 and TRBJ2-1, with no clear D. CDR1 is SGHDN and CDR2 is FVKESK in the germline V gene. V was pared by 1 base and J by 3 bases, with 7 bases between. CDR3 length: 14 amino acids. The CDR3 DNA reads as TGTGCCAGCAGCCAAGGACAAGTCTACAATGAGCAGTTCTTC. Amino acid sequence: CASSQGQVYNEQFF.

The chain is built from TRBV6-2 or TRBV6-3 and TRBJ2-3; the D gene is possibly TRBD1 (7 bases). The CDR3 loop spans 16 amino acids. Trimming removed 8 bases from V and 8 bases from J, with 26 bases in between. In germline, CDR1 is MNHEY, CDR2 SVGEGT. The CDR3 here is CASVLEGATGAGTQYF. CDR3 nucleotides: TGTGCCAGCGTCTTGGAGGGGGCGACGGGAGCTGGTACGCAGTATTTT.

The chain combines TRBV15 with TRBJ2-5; no definite D call. V lost 4 bases and J lost 4, with 16 bases in between. This CDR3 is 15 amino acids long. Germline-derived CDR1 and CDR2 are LNHNV and YYDKDF (reference sequence). CDR3 region: CATSTRATSGETQYF. CDR3 nucleotide sequence: TGTGCCACCAGCACTCGGGCCACCTCGGGAGAGACCCAGTACTTC.

The chain has TRBV5-1 and TRBJ2-7, with D unresolved. The germline CDR1 and CDR2 sequences are SGHRS and YFSETQ. The CDR3 runs 12 residues. Deletions cut 5 bases from V and 5 bases from J, with 11 bases between. The CDR3 region is CASSTGPNEQYF. The CDR3, as DNA: TGCGCCAGCAGTACCGGTCCGAACGAGCAGTACTTC.

The V gene is TRBV20-1, the J gene TRBJ2-5; 10 bases agree with TRBD2. Germline trimming cut 2 bases from V and 2 bases from J; bases unmatched to any gene: 17. CDR3 length equals 19 residues. Germline V lookup: CDR1 DFQATT, CDR2 SNEGSKA (reference sequence). CDR3 region: CSARKLAGDIWNPQETQYF. The CDR3 DNA is TGCAGTGCTAGAAAGCTAGCGGGAGATATTTGGAACCCTCAAGAGACCCAGTACTTC.

The chain links TRBV24-1 to TRBJ2-6, with D unresolved. CDR1 is KGHDR, CDR2 SFDVKD, per germline. The V gene lost 3 bases and the J gene lost 6 bases, with 26 bases spanning the gap. CDR3 length equals 20 residues. The CDR3 bases are TGTGCCACCAGTGATCCTTCGCCCACTGGTACCCCCACTGTGGCCAACGTCCTGACTTTC. Translated, it gives CATSDPSPTGTPTVANVLTF.

The gene calls are TRBV10-3 and TRBJ2-7, with 8 bases aligning to TRBD2. J gave up 3 bases and V 4 bases, and 5 bases lay outside the gene matches. The CDR3 is 14 residues long. The V gene's germline CDR1 is ENHRY and CDR2 SYGVKD. The CDR3, as DNA: TGTGCCATCAGTGCGAAGCGGGGGAACTACGAGCAGTACTTC. As protein: CAISAKRGNYEQYF.